This T cell receptor (beta chain) originates from a study of blood T cell repertoires in COVID-19. Study-wide background: Researchers got acute and convalescent COVID-19 samples from the United States, Italy and Spain.

CDR3 length: 12 residues. CDR1 and CDR2 (germline): MNHEY, SVGAGI. V was shortened by 6 bases and J by 5 bases, with 10 bases between the two germline ends. This clone was recorded only once. Only in-frame clones appear in the TCRdb table, and some are missing; sequencing was by immunoSEQ multiplex PCR. This table holds roughly 250,000 clones, roughly four fifths found once. Sequenced material: peripheral blood. The sequence derives from a man in his fifties or sixties with acute or convalescent COVID-19. The chain carries TRBV6-5 and TRBJ1-2, with D perhaps matching TRBD1 (6 bases). The CDR3 protein is CASSRGGYGYTF. CDR3 in DNA: TGTGCCAGCAGCAGAGGGGGATATGGCTACACCTTC.